The 21 T cell receptor beta chains listed next were all sequenced from one sample in a study of tumor-infiltrating lymphocytes in primary liver carcinoma. Starting material of roughly 550 ng total RNA yielded TCR beta cDNA via a constant-region primer. What produced the TCR beta libraries was three nested multiplex PCR rounds using slightly modified ARM-PCR. With TRBV1-TRBV30 forward primers and a C-beta reverse primer, the first two PCR rounds were run for around 11 cycles each. TCRdb analysed the multiplex PCR reads with MiXCR anew, one entry per CDR3 protein. The data contain 300,000 to 350,000 distinct CDR3 sequences, 50% to 60% of them seen just once; the ten biggest clones take up approximately 15%. Germline DNA was also extracted, and blood RNA derived from unsorted whole blood. The sequenced sample was peripheral blood. Receptors originate from a woman aged 25-40 years with primary liver carcinoma and hepatitis B virus infection.

This clonotype has a count of ten or more. This rearrangement joins TRBV11-3 to TRBJ2-1; D is unclear. Germline CDR1 is SGHNT and CDR2 is YENEEA. V lost 1 base and J lost 0, with 22 bases in between. The CDR3 has 20 residues. CDR3 sequence reads: CASSLVLLVGSTSSYNEQFF. DNA of the CDR3: TGTGCCAGCAGCTTAGTTCTTTTGGTCGGATCAACCAGCTCCTACAATGAGCAGTTCTTC.

To note about this clonotype: This is likely a read error, given that the CDR3 carries no conserved phenylalanine or tryptophan at its end. The chain has TRBV28 and TRBJ2-1; TRBD2 matches at 11 bases. Germline V gene data show CDR1 as MDHEN and CDR2 as SYDVKM. The CDR3 covers 17 residues. CDR3 amino acids: CASPILAGVFGYNEQFL. As DNA, the CDR3 is TGTGCAAGCCCCATACTAGCGGGAGTTTTCGGCTACAATGAGCAGTTCTTA.

This clonotype was counted only a few times. The chain carries TRBV5-8 and TRBJ1-5; D is unresolved. The V end lost 0 bases, the J end lost 1 base, and 17 bases lay between the germline ends. Germline V gives CDR1 SGHTS, CDR2 YDEGEE. This CDR3 spans 18 amino acids. CDR3 bases: TGTGCCAGCAGCTTGGCCCCCACCTCTAAGCCGAGCAATCAGCCCCAGCATTTT. Protein sequence: CASSLAPTSKPSNQPQHF.

As regards this clonotype: Being one base from a much bigger clone, this may be a read error. A read error is likely, as this CDR3 ends without the conserved phenylalanine or tryptophan. The chain combines TRBV29-1 with TRBJ1-1; the match to TRBD1 covers 7 bases. J gave up 1 base and V 5 bases, and 4 bases lay outside the gene matches. The germline CDR1 and CDR2 sequences are SQVTM and ANQGSEA. The CDR3 loop spans 13 amino acids. The CDR3 is CSVYKGANTEAFS. In DNA, the CDR3 is TGCAGCGTTTATAAGGGGGCGAACACTGAAGCTTTCTCT.

Remarks on this clonotype: At one of its ends the junction is not consistent with the germline gene, which may arise from a read error. Here the CDR3 DNA reads TGCGTCAGCAGCCAAGGGGTTGTGGAGACCAAGTACTTC. Its protein is CVSSQGVVETKYF. The V call is TRBV4-1, the J call TRBJ2-5; tentatively, D is TRBD1 (5 bases). The length of the CDR3 is 13 residues. Germline CDR1 and CDR2: MGHRA and YSYEKL.

For this clonotype: Relative to the germline gene, one junction end is altered; a read error may explain this. The chain has TRBV4-1 and TRBJ2-7; 10 nucleotides agree with TRBD1. This CDR3 comprises 14 residues. Germline V gene lookup returns CDR1 MGHRA and CDR2 YSYEKL. CDR3 sequence (DNA): TGCGCCAGCAGCGCTGGGACAGGGGCCTACGAACAGTACTTC. Its translation: CASSAGTGAYEQYF.

This clonotype has ten or more counts. The V and J genes are TRBV4-1 and TRBJ1-5; D unresolved. The CDR3 totals 16 residues. The ends were cut back, 3 bases at V and 0 bases at J, with 12 bases in the middle. Looked up from germline, CDR1 is MGHRA and CDR2 is YSYEKL. CDR3 coding DNA: TGCGCCAGCAGCCAGTATTGGACGGATAGCAATCAGCCCCAGCATTTT. It specifies CASSQYWTDSNQPQHF.

For this clonotype: This likely comes from a read error, as the CDR3 has no conserved phenylalanine or tryptophan at its end. This chain uses TRBV11-2 with TRBJ2-7; D not certain. Germline V gene lookup returns CDR1 SGHAT and CDR2 FQNNGV. The CDR3 consists of 16 residues. Between the trimmed V and J ends, which lost 5 bases and 4 bases, there was a span of 21 bases. CDR3 sequence: CASSPSLRTPDYEQYL. The CDR3 DNA is TGTGCCAGCAGCCCCTCTCTCCGAACCCCCGATTACGAGCAGTACTTA.

This clonotype has just a few counts. The J gene is TRBJ2-3, the V gene TRBV19; D is ambiguous. The CDR3 spans 15 residues. V was clipped by 6 bases and J by 0 bases, with 13 bases between them. The V gene's germline CDR1 is LNHDA and CDR2 SQIVND (reference sequence). The CDR3: CASSLDTRSTDTQYF. CDR3 DNA: TGTGCCAGTAGCCTAGACACGAGAAGCACAGATACGCAGTATTTT.

This CDR3 is CASGSKGDRTTGELFF. CDR3 DNA: TGTGCCAGCGGCTCGAAGGGGGACAGGACCACCGGGGAGCTGTTTTTT. The J gene is TRBJ2-2, the V gene TRBV7-9; 8 nucleotides agree with TRBD1. V lost 8 bases to trimming and J lost 4 bases; unmatched junction nucleotides: 12. Germline values: CDR1 SEHNR, CDR2 FQNEAQ (reference sequence). The CDR3 length is 16 residues.

As to this clonotype: A much larger clone sits a single nucleotide away, making a read error possible. This rearrangement joins TRBV4-3 to TRBJ2-3; D ambiguous. Germline lookup yields CDR1 LGHNA and CDR2 YSLEER. CDR3 length: 15 residues. Here the CDR3 reads CAGSQRLTSTDTQYF. The DNA of the CDR3 is TGCGCCGGCAGCCAACGGCTTACTAGCACAGATACGCAGTATTTT.

This clonotype was recorded a few times. The chain combines TRBV5-1 with TRBJ2-5; D perhaps matches TRBD1 (5 bases). Trimming took off 0 bases at V and 0 bases at J, with 15 bases between the two ends. Germline CDR1 and CDR2: SGHRS and YFSETQ. The CDR3 contains 17 residues. CDR3 DNA: TGCGCCAGCAGCTTGGGCCTTCTACAGGTGTACCAAGAGACCCAGTACTTC. As protein: CASSLGLLQVYQETQYF.

There are many counts of this clonotype. The chain combines TRBV12-3 or TRBV12-4 with TRBJ2-2; tentative D call: TRBD1 (5 bases). Trimming cost V 6 bases and J 1 base, with 9 bases left between them. This CDR3 has 14 residues. CDR3 sequence (DNA): TGTGCCAGCAGCAACGGACAGAACACCGGGGAGCTGTTTTTT. This encodes CASSNGQNTGELFF.

This clonotype was recorded a few times. The chain couples TRBV7-9 to TRBJ1-2; TRBD1 is a possible D gene (5 bases). CDR1 is SEHNR, CDR2 FQNEAQ, per germline (reference sequence). CDR3 length: 11 amino acids. V lost 5 bases to trimming and J lost 8 bases, with 9 bases between them. For the CDR3, the DNA is TGTGCCAGCAGCCGCCAGGGAGGCTACACCTTC. This translates into CASSRQGGYTF.

Regarding this clonotype: This may come from a read error, since a much larger clone is one base off. The rearrangement links TRBV4-1 to TRBJ1-2; D call uncertain. The CDR3 loop spans 15 amino acids. CDR1 and CDR2 (germline): MGHRA, YSYEKL. CDR3 in amino acids: CDSSQGLEREYGYTF. CDR3 bases: TGCGACAGCAGCCAAGGATTGGAAAGGGAGTATGGCTACACCTTC.

This chain links TRBV19 with TRBJ2-1; D uncertain. The germline V and J ends were trimmed by 10 bases and 0 bases, with 13 bases remaining between them. This CDR3 region has 14 residues. Per the germline V gene, CDR1 is LNHDA and CDR2 is SQIVND (reference sequence). The CDR3 nucleotides read TGTGCCACCCGAAGCAGGAGCTCCTACAATGAGCAGTTCTTC. Its translation: CATRSRSSYNEQFF.

For this clonotype: At one end the junction does not follow the germline gene, possibly because of a read error. The J gene is TRBJ2-1, the V gene TRBV11-2; possibly TRBD2 for D (5 bases). The CDR3 contains 15 residues. From germline, CDR1 is SGHAT and CDR2 FQNNGV. The CDR3 DNA is TGTGCTAGCAGCCCACACGGCGTCCTAGCAAATGAGCAGTTCTTC. Its protein product is CASSPHGVLANEQFF.

Details on this clonotype: With a much larger clone just one base away, this may be a read error. The chain carries TRBV6-1 and TRBJ2-1; no clear D gene. The CDR3 length is 11 residues. CDR1 and CDR2 (germline): MNHNS, SASEGT. In DNA, the CDR3 is TGTGCCAGCCTCTCGCGCGATGAGCAGCTCTTC. Translating it yields CASLSRDEQLF.

This clonotype came up many times. At one end, the junction sequence differs from germline, possibly due to a read error. The V gene is TRBV12-3 or TRBV12-4, the J gene TRBJ2-3; D possibly matches TRBD1 or TRBD2 (6 bases each). This CDR3 comprises 14 residues. The CDR3 sequence is CASSQTGGADTQYF. The CDR3 nucleotides are TGCGCCAGCAGCCAGACCGGGGGCGCAGATACGCAGTATTTT.

This clonotype appeared a single time. At one boundary the junction diverges from the germline segment, which might be a read error. This CDR3 is CVSSYRRDYGYTF. The CDR3 nucleotides read TGTGTCAGCAGTTACCGACGGGACTATGGCTACACCTTC. The chain links TRBV6-2 or TRBV6-3 to TRBJ1-2; D not resolved. Looked up from germline, CDR1 is MNHEY and CDR2 is SVGEGT. CDR3 size: 13 residues.

Notes on this clonotype: This clone may be a read error of a much larger clone one base away. This chain uses TRBV4-3 with TRBJ2-7; D possibly corresponds to TRBD2 (5 bases). CDR1 is LGHNA, CDR2 YSLEER, per germline. This CDR3 spans 10 amino acids. The CDR3 here is CASSQIGLNF. DNA for the CDR3: TGCGCCAGCAGCCAAATAGGACTTAACTTC.